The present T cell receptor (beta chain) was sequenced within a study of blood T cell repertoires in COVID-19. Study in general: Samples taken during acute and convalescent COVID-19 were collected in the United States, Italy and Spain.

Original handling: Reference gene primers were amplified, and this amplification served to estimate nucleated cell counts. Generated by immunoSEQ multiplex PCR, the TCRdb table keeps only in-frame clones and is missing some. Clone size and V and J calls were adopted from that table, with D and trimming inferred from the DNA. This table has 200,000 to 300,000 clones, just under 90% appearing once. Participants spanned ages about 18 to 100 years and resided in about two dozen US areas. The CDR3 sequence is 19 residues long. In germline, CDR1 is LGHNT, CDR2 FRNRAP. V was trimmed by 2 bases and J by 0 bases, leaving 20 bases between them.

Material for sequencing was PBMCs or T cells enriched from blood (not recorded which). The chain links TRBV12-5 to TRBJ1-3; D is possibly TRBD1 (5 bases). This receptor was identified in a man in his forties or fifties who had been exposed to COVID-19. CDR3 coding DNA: TGTGCTAGTGGTTTGATAAGGGCGACAGCGAAAAGCTCTGGAAACACCATATATTTT. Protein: CASGLIRATAKSSGNTIYF.